This is a list of T cell receptor beta chains from one sample in a study of cytomegalovirus exposure and HLA in healthy donors. Method: immunoSEQ multiplex PCR; TCRdb's copy keeps in-frame clones and lacks some. This table holds 120,000 or so clones, roughly 10% found once. The specimen was PBMCs. These receptors were taken from a woman aged 18 to 35 in good health and CMV-seropositive. Both conserved end residues are part of each CDR3. The D gene is left open where the match is weak. Clone sizes are given selectively: once, few, many, or a class where the clone is expanded.

-,few,TRBV28,TRBJ2-7,TGTGCCAGCAGCCCAGGGTGGTACGAGCAGTACTTC,CASSPGWYEQYF
-,-,TRBV7-9,TRBJ1-1,TGTGCCAGCAAGGGGGGGCCGAACACTGAAGCTTTCTTT,CASKGGPNTEAFF
-,few,TRBV28,TRBJ1-5,TGTGCCAGCAGCCCCCCCGAGGGTAACAATCAGCCCCAGCATTTT,CASSPPEGNNQPQHF
-,-,TRBV15,TRBJ1-1,TGTGCCACCAGCAGAGATCCCGACAGGAACACTGAAGCTTTCTTT,CATSRDPDRNTEAFF
-,few,TRBV6-5,TRBJ2-1,TGTGCCAGCAGTCGCCAGGGGGGCTACAATGAGCAGTTCTTC,CASSRQGGYNEQFF
TRBD2,few,TRBV28,TRBJ2-5,TGTGCCAGCAGCGCTAGCGGGGAGACCCAGTACTTC,CASSASGETQYF
-,-,TRBV4-1,TRBJ1-3,TGCGCCAGCAGCCAAGACCGGGGTTCCGGAAACACCATATATTTT,CASSQDRGSGNTIYF
TRBD1,-,TRBV5-6,TRBJ2-7,TGTGCCAGCAGGCGGACAGGATCCTACGAGCAGTACTTC,CASRRTGSYEQYF
-,few,TRBV13,TRBJ2-1,TGTGCCAGCAGCAGAATCAGAGGGCCGGGGGGCTATGAGCAGTTCTTC,CASSRIRGPGGYEQFF
-,-,TRBV28,TRBJ2-7,TGTGCCAGCAGTTTCAAGGTCGTTCTGGGGCCGCCGAGCTACGAGCAGTACTTC,CASSFKVVLGPPSYEQYF
-,few,TRBV6-6,TRBJ2-2,TGTGCCAGCGTACATGCGAACACCGGGGAGCTGTTTTTT,CASVHANTGELFF
-,few,TRBV7-9,TRBJ1-1,TGTGCCAGCAGCACTTACGACACTGAAGCTTTCTTT,CASSTYDTEAFF
TRBD1,-,TRBV6-5,TRBJ2-1,TGTGCCAGCAGTTACTCGTACAGGACAGGGGTCAATGAGCAGTTCTTC,CASSYSYRTGVNEQFF
-,-,TRBV5-4,TRBJ2-7,TGTGCCAGCAGCTTGAGGGGTTACGCCTACGAGCAGTACTTC,CASSLRGYAYEQYF
TRBD2,-,TRBV5-1,TRBJ2-3,TGCGCCAGCAGCTCTTTTACTAGCGGGAGGCCGGATACGCAGTATTTT,CASSSFTSGRPDTQYF
-,-,TRBV15,TRBJ2-5,TGTGCCACCAGCCCAGGGACTCTAGAAGAGACCCAGTACTTC,CATSPGTLEETQYF
TRBD2,-,TRBV28,TRBJ2-2,TGTGCCAGCAGGACTAGCGGCGCGGACACCGGGGAGCTGTTTTTT,CASRTSGADTGELFF
-,-,TRBV15,TRBJ2-1,TGTGCCACCAGCGGAGGGGTCGGCAGGGGGGACGGTGAGCAGTTCTTC,CATSGGVGRGDGEQFF
TRBD2,-,TRBV29-1,TRBJ2-1,TGCAGCGTTGAAGGACTAGCGGGCTCCCCACCGTTCTTC,CSVEGLAGSPPFF
-,few,TRBV11-3,TRBJ2-7,TGTGCCAGCAGCTTAGTACAGAGCTACGAGCAGTACTTC,CASSLVQSYEQYF
-,-,TRBV19,TRBJ1-5,TGTGCCAGTAGTACATCTGAGACAGTTAATCAGCCCCAGCATTTT,CASSTSETVNQPQHF
-,few,TRBV19,TRBJ2-1,TGTGCCAGTAGTATCGGGCTAGCCAATGAGCAGTTCTTC,CASSIGLANEQFF
TRBD2,many,TRBV29-1,TRBJ2-1,TGCAGCGTTTCTAGCGGGAATTACAATGAGCAGTTCTTC,CSVSSGNYNEQFF
TRBD1,few,TRBV7-3,TRBJ2-6,TGTGCCAGCAGCTTGGACAGGGGGACTTCTGGGGCCAACGTCCTGACTTTC,CASSLDRGTSGANVLTF
-,-,TRBV14,TRBJ1-2,TGTGCCAGCAGCCAGACCTCGAAGTGGGTGGGCTTCAGCTATGGCTACACCTTC,CASSQTSKWVGFSYGYTF